The 24 T cell receptor beta chains below were found in one sample sequenced in a study of early T cells in non-severe SARS-CoV-2 infection. TCRdb used MiXCR to reprocess the 5' RACE reads, holding one entry per CDR3 protein. The sample holds tens of thousands of distinct CDR3 sequences, approximately 10% seen once. The starting material was whole blood, obtained at baseline. Receptors originate from an adult who was a healthcare worker with PCR-confirmed SARS-CoV-2 infection or an uninfected control (not recorded which).

The genes are TRBV6-2 or TRBV6-3 and TRBJ2-7, with D tentatively TRBD2 (5 bases). V lost 0 bases to trimming and J lost 3 bases, with 15 bases between them. In germline, CDR1 is MNHEY, CDR2 SVGEGT. The CDR3 covers 16 residues. For the CDR3, the DNA is TGTGCCAGCAGTTACTCAGGAAACTCCGGGGACTACGAGCAGTACTTC. Protein: CASSYSGNSGDYEQYF.

This clonotype was found many times. The V call is TRBV7-9, the J call TRBJ1-1, with 11 bases aligning to TRBD1. The CDR3 has 15 residues. Germline V lookup: CDR1 SEHNR, CDR2 FQNEAQ (reference sequence). Losses at the gene ends were 5 bases for V and 5 bases for J; bases not matched to a gene: 7. The CDR3 protein is CASSLEGTGGTEAFF. The CDR3 bases are TGTGCCAGCAGCCTAGAAGGGACAGGGGGGACTGAAGCTTTCTTT. The variable domain in full, with the rest retrieved from reference TRBV7-9 and TRBJ1-1, is DTGVSQNPRHKITKRGQNVTFRCDPISEHNRLYWYRQTLGQGPEFLTYFQNEAQLEKSRLLSDRFSAERPKGSFSTLEIQRTEQGDSAMYLCASSLEGTGGTEAFFGQGTRLTVV.

This clonotype was seen repeatedly, ten times or more. The V call is TRBV2, the J call TRBJ2-1, with D maybe TRBD1 (6 bases). The CDR3 has 16 residues. V lost 5 bases and J lost 0, with 14 bases in between. From germline, CDR1 is SNHLY and CDR2 FYNNEI. CDR3 in DNA: TGTGCCAGCAGTCCCACAGGGTTCAGCTCCTACAATGAGCAGTTCTTC. Encoded protein: CASSPTGFSSYNEQFF.

The chain couples TRBV14 to TRBJ1-4; D gene ambiguous. Germline V gene sequence: CDR1 SGHDN, CDR2 FVKESK. There are 19 residues in the CDR3. The V gene lost 4 bases and the J gene lost 5 bases, with 26 bases spanning the gap. In DNA, the CDR3 is TGTGCCAGCAGCCGCGGGTGGCCGAGAACCGGACGGTCGAATGAAAAACTGTTTTTT. Translating it yields CASSRGWPRTGRSNEKLFF.

This clonotype was counted at least ten times. The rearrangement links TRBV20-1 to TRBJ2-5, with 8 bases lining up with TRBD2. Trimming cost V 4 bases and J 0 bases; bases outside gene matches: 13. The CDR3 length is 17 residues. In germline, CDR1 is DFQATT, CDR2 SNEGSKA (reference sequence). DNA of the CDR3: TGCAGTGCTAACGGGGAATGGTTAGCGGGGAACCAAGAGACCCAGTACTTC. It codes for CSANGEWLAGNQETQYF.

This clonotype was detected a few times. The chain employs TRBV10-2 and TRBJ2-7; a possible D gene is TRBD1 (6 bases). Trimming cost V 4 bases and J 3 bases, with 16 bases left between them. CDR3 length: 15 amino acids. CDR1 WSHSY and CDR2 SAAADI come from the germline V gene. CDR3: CASSALTGLRYEQYF. The CDR3 bases are TGCGCCAGCAGTGCTTTGACAGGCCTGCGCTACGAGCAGTACTTC.

The sample holds a few counts of this clonotype. This chain connects TRBV20-1 to TRBJ1-3; D is perhaps TRBD1 (5 bases). Germline V gene data show CDR1 as DFQATT and CDR2 as SNEGSKA (reference sequence). V was pared by 3 bases and J by 0 bases, with 9 bases between. The CDR3 loop spans 14 amino acids. CDR3 protein: CSASSGTSGNTIYF. The CDR3 DNA reads TGCAGTGCTAGTTCCGGGACCTCTGGAAACACCATATATTTT.

This clonotype was recorded at least ten times. The chain uses TRBV7-2 and TRBJ2-3, with 7 bases fitting TRBD2. The CDR3 runs to 16 residues. The ends lost 1 base at V and 3 bases at J; junction bases unmatched: 7. Germline loops: CDR1 SGHTA, CDR2 FQGNSA. This CDR3 reads CASSLDSGRRTDTQYF. The CDR3 coding sequence is TGTGCCAGCAGCTTAGATAGCGGGCGGAGGACAGATACGCAGTATTTT.

This clonotype was counted many times. The chain is built from TRBV15 and TRBJ2-4; 11 nucleotides match TRBD2. Trimming removed 1 base from V and 0 bases from J; junction bases left unmatched: 8. The CDR3 is 19 residues long. Germline CDR1 is LNHNV and CDR2 is YYDKDF (reference sequence). The CDR3 coding sequence is TGTGCCACCAGCAGAGGACTAGCGGGGTCCCAGCTAGCCAAAAACATTCAGTACTTC. Residues: CATSRGLAGSQLAKNIQYF.

In this sample, this clonotype turned up many times. V and J are TRBV24-1 and TRBJ1-5, with a possible D match to TRBD1 (6 bases). The CDR3 consists of 16 residues. Trimming cost V 2 bases and J 6 bases, with 16 bases left between them. Germline CDR1 is KGHDR and CDR2 is SFDVKD. In nucleotides, the CDR3 is TGTGCCACCAGTGATTCGACAGGTTTTGCGGGTCAGCCCCAGCATTTT. Encoded protein: CATSDSTGFAGQPQHF.

The chain uses TRBV12-3 or TRBV12-4 and TRBJ2-3, with unresolved D. The CDR3 totals 14 residues. Deletions cut 3 bases from V and 2 bases from J, with 9 bases between. This chain's CDR3 is CASSLAPFTDTQYF. CDR3 coding DNA: TGTGCCAGCAGTTTGGCTCCTTTCACAGATACGCAGTATTTT.

This clonotype occurred many times. The chain uses TRBV28 and TRBJ2-5; 7 positions match TRBD1. The CDR3 covers 15 residues. Germline values: CDR1 MDHEN, CDR2 SYDVKM. The trim removed 4 bases at V and 9 bases at J, leaving 14 bases unmatched. The CDR3 sequence: CASSSGLTGKFAQYF. For the CDR3, the DNA is TGTGCCAGCAGTTCGGGGCTGACAGGGAAGTTTGCCCAGTACTTC.

This clonotype was counted ten times or more. This chain links TRBV12-3 or TRBV12-4 with TRBJ1-3; 7 nucleotides align to TRBD1. The CDR3 consists of 17 residues. CDR3 nucleotides: TGTGCGGCTTTTCCAAGTTCGGGACAGCATGAGGGAAACACCATATATTTT. This translates into CAAFPSSGQHEGNTIYF.

This clonotype showed up many times. The V call is TRBV16, the J call TRBJ2-3; 8 positions agree with TRBD1. Germline V gene lookup returns CDR1 KGHSY and CDR2 FQNENV. The CDR3 loop spans 15 amino acids. With V trimmed by 4 bases and J by 0 bases, 3 bases remained unmatched. CDR3 nucleotide sequence: TGTGCCAGCAGCCGCCGGACAGGGAGCACAGATACGCAGTATTTT. Translating it yields CASSRRTGSTDTQYF.

This clonotype was detected many times. The chain combines TRBV7-2 with TRBJ2-1; no clear D gene. CDR1 is SGHTA, CDR2 FQGNSA, per germline. Trimming removed 0 bases at V and 4 bases at J, with 16 bases between. The CDR3 extends over 17 amino acids. CDR3 protein: CASSLASFSAYYNEQFF. The CDR3 nucleotides read TGTGCCAGCAGCTTAGCCTCCTTTTCGGCATATTACAATGAGCAGTTCTTC.

This clonotype was counted a few times. This chain uses TRBV5-4 with TRBJ2-5, with 7 bases matching TRBD2. CDR1 SGHNT and CDR2 YYREEE come from the germline V gene (reference sequence). V was pared by 4 bases and J by 5 bases, with 11 bases of the junction left unmatched. The CDR3 length is 15 residues. In nucleotides, the CDR3 is TGTGCCAGCAGCCCGCGACTCGGAGCGGGGGAGACCCAGTACTTC. Translation: CASSPRLGAGETQYF.

This clonotype has a count of ten or more. The chain couples TRBV5-1 to TRBJ2-4; TRBD2 matches 13 bases. The CDR3 contains 19 residues. The germline V gene has CDR1 SGHRS and CDR2 YFSETQ. With 2 bases clipped from V and 2 bases from J, the junction kept 10 bases outside the gene matches. Written as DNA, the CDR3 is TGCGCCAGCAGCTTCGAACTAGCGGGAGGGCCGAATACCAAAAACATTCAGTACTTC. This gives the protein CASSFELAGGPNTKNIQYF.

The chain is built from TRBV28 and TRBJ2-7; 9 bases are shared with TRBD2. The J segment lost 5 bases and the V segment lost 3 bases, leaving 8 bases of the junction unmatched. The CDR3 is 15 amino acids. Germline CDR1 reads MDHEN; CDR2 reads SYDVKM. CDR3 sequence: CASSLISGRRDEQYF. The CDR3 nucleotides are TGTGCCAGCAGTTTGATTAGCGGGAGAAGAGACGAGCAGTACTTC.

The V gene is TRBV6-2 or TRBV6-3, the J gene TRBJ2-7; no reliable D call. This CDR3 contains 10 residues. Germline V lookup: CDR1 MNHEY, CDR2 SVGEGT. Between the trimmed V and J ends, which lost 8 bases and 6 bases, there was a span of 8 bases. The CDR3 protein is CASGFSEQYF. The CDR3 bases are TGTGCCAGCGGGTTCTCCGAGCAGTACTTC.

This clonotype occurred a few times. The chain couples TRBV6-6 to TRBJ2-7, with D unresolved. From germline, CDR1 is MNHNY and CDR2 SVGAGI (reference sequence). This CDR3 comprises 15 residues. V was cut by 2 bases and J by 0 bases, with 11 bases left in between. CDR3 coding DNA: TGTGCCAGCAGTTACGAGCTTCCTAGCTCCTACGAGCAGTACTTC. It encodes CASSYELPSSYEQYF.

This clonotype has only a few counts. The V and J genes are TRBV20-1 and TRBJ2-1, with 9 bases aligning to TRBD1. J was trimmed by 12 bases and V by 3 bases; bases with no gene match: 9. Looked up from germline, CDR1 is DFQATT and CDR2 is SNEGSKA (reference sequence). This CDR3 is built from 13 residues. The CDR3 here is CSASFPTGGWQFF. As DNA, the CDR3 is TGCAGTGCTAGTTTCCCGACAGGGGGGTGGCAGTTCTTC.

Ten or more counts support this clonotype. J is TRBJ2-1 and V is TRBV12-3 or TRBV12-4; D not resolved. V was pared by 3 bases and J by 1 base, with 13 bases between. The CDR3 has 16 residues. The CDR3 region is CASSFFLVGSYNEQFF. CDR3 nucleotide sequence: TGTGCCAGCAGTTTCTTCTTGGTTGGGTCCTACAATGAGCAGTTCTTC.

This clonotype was observed many times. The chain combines TRBV5-5 with TRBJ1-2; D is possibly TRBD1 (5 bases). This CDR3 region has 16 residues. V lost 4 bases to trimming and J lost 7 bases, with 23 bases between them. The V gene's germline CDR1 is SGHKS and CDR2 YYEKEE (reference sequence). The DNA of the CDR3 is TGTGCCAGCAGCCGTGTCCGTCCGGACAACCTGGGTGGCTACACCTTC. Protein product: CASSRVRPDNLGGYTF.

In its sample, this clonotype was seen a few times. The rearrangement uses TRBV19 and TRBJ2-7, with unresolved D. V dropped 3 bases and J dropped 1 base, with 7 bases sitting between them. This CDR3 has 13 amino acids. Per germline, CDR1 LNHDA and CDR2 SQIVND (reference sequence). The CDR3 bases are TGTGCCAGTAGTATCATAGGTTCCTACGAGCAGTACTTC. It codes for CASSIIGSYEQYF.